These T cell receptor beta chains were read from a single sample in a study of PD-L1 blockade in urothelial cancer. Libraries were prepared by immunoSEQ multiplex PCR; TCRdb keeps only in-frame clonotypes and omits some of them. The sample shows 13,000 to 15,000 clones, around nine tenths of them seen only once. The sequencing here drew on PBMCs, taken around atezolizumab (anti-PD-L1) treatment. Receptor source: an older man with urothelial cancer. CDR3s include the opening cysteine and the closing phenylalanine or tryptophan. The order of the fields is J gene, clone size, D gene, V gene, CDR3 protein, CDR3 DNA. D genes are given only for firm matches. Only part of the rows carry a size: once, few, many, or a class if the clone is expanded.

TRBJ2-5 | . | . | TRBV28 | CASSFRGLKQETQYF | TGTGCCAGCAGTTTCCGTGGACTGAAGCAAGAGACCCAGTACTTC
TRBJ2-1 | . | TRBD2 | TRBV30 | CAWETSGDNEQFF | TGTGCCTGGGAGACTAGCGGGGACAATGAGCAGTTCTTC
TRBJ2-3 | . | . | TRBV28 | CASINRGTDTQYF | TGTGCCAGCATCAATCGAGGGACAGATACGCAGTATTTT
TRBJ2-2 | . | . | TRBV11-2 | CASSLSRGDTGELFF | TGTGCCAGCAGCTTAAGCAGGGGGGACACCGGGGAGCTGTTTTTT
TRBJ1-4 | . | . | TRBV11-2 | CASSLGAEKLFF | TGTGCCAGCAGCTTAGGGGCGGAAAAACTGTTTTTT
TRBJ1-6 | once | TRBD1 | TRBV5-4 | CASSTDRVSPLHF | TGTGCCAGCAGCACCGACAGGGTTTCACCCCTCCACTTT
TRBJ2-1 | . | . | TRBV9 | CASSPRTGNSYNEQFF | TGTGCCAGCAGCCCGAGAACAGGCAACTCCTACAATGAGCAGTTCTTC
TRBJ1-1 | few | . | TRBV5-1 | CASSAQGEAFF | TGCGCCAGCAGTGCACAGGGAGAAGCTTTCTTT
TRBJ1-3 | . | TRBD1 | TRBV6-1 | CASSQQTGGNTIYF | TGTGCCAGCAGTCAACAGACAGGGGGCAACACCATATATTTT
TRBJ1-6 | . | TRBD1 | TRBV11-2 | CASSNNNWDRAYNSPLHF | TGTGCCAGCAGCAACAATAACTGGGACAGGGCGTACAATTCACCCCTCCACTTT
TRBJ1-2 | . | . | TRBV2 | CARGDPGTYGYTF | TGTGCCAGAGGGGATCCGGGCACCTATGGCTACACCTTC
TRBJ1-5 | . | . | TRBV7-8 | CASSPTAGVGNQPQHF | TGTGCCAGCAGCCCCACAGCGGGGGTGGGCAATCAGCCCCAGCATTTT
TRBJ1-2 | . | . | TRBV6-5 | CASSYSRQPLYGYTF | TGTGCCAGCAGTTACTCGAGACAGCCACTCTATGGCTACACCTTC
TRBJ2-1 | . | TRBD1 | TRBV19 | CASSTTGGNYNEQFF | TGTGCCAGTAGTACGACAGGGGGCAACTACAATGAGCAGTTCTTC
TRBJ1-4 | . | . | TRBV5-1 | CASRKFGEGNEKLFF | TGCGCCAGCAGAAAGTTTGGGGAGGGGAATGAAAAACTGTTTTTT
TRBJ1-1 | . | . | TRBV30 | CAWTATVNTEAFF | TGTGCCTGGACCGCGACAGTAAACACTGAAGCTTTCTTT
TRBJ2-3 | . | . | TRBV10-1 | CASSSTGPGDTQYF | TGCGCCAGCAGTTCGACAGGCCCGGGGGATACGCAGTATTTT
TRBJ2-7 | . | . | TRBV29-1 | CSVIGTFNYEQYF | TGCAGCGTCATAGGGACATTTAACTACGAGCAGTACTTC
TRBJ2-7 | . | TRBD2 | TRBV30 | CAWSVGLNSYEQYF | TGTGCCTGGAGTGTGGGACTAAACTCCTACGAGCAGTACTTC
TRBJ1-6 | . | TRBD1 | TRBV25-1 | CASTTGSNSPLHF | TGTGCCAGCACGACAGGGTCTAATTCACCCCTCCACTTT
TRBJ2-1 | . | . | TRBV27 | CASTEPLAPEQFF | TGTGCCAGCACGGAGCCACTAGCTCCTGAGCAGTTCTTC
TRBJ1-2 | . | TRBD1 | TRBV5-3 | CAGEQGHGYTF | TGTGCCGGAGAACAGGGGCATGGCTACACCTTC
TRBJ1-3 | . | . | TRBV6-5 | CASSYSQLSGNTIYF | TGTGCCAGCAGTTACTCACAGCTCTCTGGAAACACCATATATTTT
TRBJ1-5 | . | . | TRBV19 | CASNTGTTFSNQPQHF | TGTGCCAGTAATACCGGGACAACTTTTAGCAATCAGCCCCAGCATTTT
TRBJ2-7 | . | . | TRBV7-2 | CASSLAPGQSYEQYF | TGTGCCAGCAGCTTAGCTCCCGGACAGTCCTACGAGCAGTACTTC
TRBJ2-1 | . | TRBD2 | TRBV5-1 | CASSFGVRGGGNEQFF | TGCGCCAGCAGCTTCGGTGTGCGGGGGGGTGGGAATGAGCAGTTCTTC
TRBJ2-1 | . | . | TRBV4-1 | CASSLPSPPNEQFF | TGCGCCAGCAGCCTCCCCTCCCCCCCCAATGAGCAGTTCTTC
TRBJ1-6 | . | . | TRBV2 | CASGLSYNSPLHF | TGTGCCAGCGGGCTTTCCTATAATTCACCCCTCCACTTT
TRBJ1-2 | . | . | TRBV19 | CASSPRQSHYGYTF | TGTGCCAGTAGTCCAAGACAATCGCACTATGGCTACACCTTC
TRBJ2-3 | . | TRBD2 | TRBV19 | CASKYLGLGGTGDTQYF | TGTGCCAGCAAGTACCTCGGACTGGGGGGGACGGGAGATACGCAGTATTTT
TRBJ1-5 | . | . | TRBV28 | CASSLPGIGNQPQHF | TGTGCCAGCAGCCTACCGGGAATTGGCAATCAGCCCCAGCATTTT
TRBJ1-5 | . | TRBD1 | TRBV27 | CASGRTGANQPQHF | TGTGCCAGCGGAAGGACAGGGGCAAATCAGCCCCAGCATTTT
TRBJ1-1 | . | TRBD1 | TRBV5-4 | CASSLTTGRREAFF | TGTGCCAGCAGCTTAACGACAGGGCGTCGTGAAGCTTTCTTT
TRBJ2-2 | . | TRBD2 | TRBV6-5 | CASSYLRGGTGELFF | TGTGCCAGCAGTTACCTCCGGGGGGGTACCGGGGAGCTGTTTTTT
TRBJ2-7 | . | . | TRBV5-5 | CASSLSTQGLFEQYF | TGTGCCAGCAGCTTATCGACCCAGGGGTTGTTCGAGCAGTACTTC
TRBJ1-4 | . | . | TRBV5-1 | CASSLHRLGANEKLFF | TGCGCCAGCAGCCTTCACCGCTTGGGGGCGAATGAAAAACTGTTTTTT
TRBJ1-1 | . | . | TRBV7-8 | CASSLGQMNTEAFF | TGTGCCAGCAGCTTAGGACAGATGAACACTGAAGCTTTCTTT
TRBJ1-1 | . | . | TRBV2 | CASRLTATNTEAFF | TGTGCCAGCAGGCTGACAGCGACGAACACTGAAGCTTTCTTT
TRBJ1-1 | . | . | TRBV7-9 | CASSHPENTEAFF | TGTGCCAGCAGCCACCCAGAGAACACTGAAGCTTTCTTT
TRBJ1-2 | medium-sized | . | TRBV19 | CASSILQKNYGYTF | TGTGCCAGTAGTATCCTACAGAAAAACTATGGCTACACCTTC
TRBJ2-7 | large | . | TRBV6-5 | CASSYATSYEQYF | TGTGCCAGCAGTTACGCGACAAGCTACGAGCAGTACTTC
TRBJ2-3 | . | TRBD1 | TRBV27 | CASSRSGQLTDTQYF | TGTGCCAGCAGTCGGTCGGGACAGCTCACAGATACGCAGTATTTT
TRBJ1-1 | . | . | TRBV10-3 | CAIRAGNTEAFF | TGTGCCATCAGGGCGGGAAACACTGAAGCTTTCTTT
TRBJ2-2 | once | . | TRBV29-1 | CSVARSHTGELFF | TGCAGCGTTGCTAGGTCCCACACCGGGGAGCTGTTTTTT
TRBJ1-2 | . | TRBD1 | TRBV5-1 | CASSSRQGGIYGYTF | TGCGCCAGCAGCTCTCGTCAGGGGGGAATCTATGGCTACACCTTC
TRBJ2-7 | . | . | TRBV29-1 | CSVRQDTYEQYF | TGCAGCGTCAGACAGGACACCTACGAGCAGTACTTC
TRBJ2-1 | . | . | TRBV2 | CASSEGLAPEQFF | TGTGCCAGCAGTGAAGGGCTAGCACCCGAGCAGTTCTTC
TRBJ1-1 | . | . | TRBV28 | CASRGLAEAFF | TGTGCCAGCAGGGGGCTCGCTGAAGCTTTCTTT
TRBJ2-1 | . | . | TRBV5-1 | CASSLRGGGEQFF | TGCGCCAGCAGCTTGAGAGGGGGGGGTGAGCAGTTCTTC
TRBJ2-2 | . | . | TRBV5-1 | CASSLDGSNTGELFF | TGCGCCAGCAGCTTGGATGGCTCGAACACCGGGGAGCTGTTTTTT
TRBJ1-5 | . | . | TRBV2 | CASSENLRSNQPQHF | TGTGCCAGCAGTGAGAACCTGAGAAGCAATCAGCCCCAGCATTTT
TRBJ1-4 | . | TRBD1 | TRBV2 | CASSAGQGYEKLFF | TGTGCCAGCAGTGCGGGACAGGGATATGAAAAACTGTTTTTT
TRBJ1-2 | . | . | TRBV11-2 | CASSLGARGVRGYTF | TGTGCCAGCAGCTTAGGGGCCAGGGGAGTTCGCGGCTACACCTTC
TRBJ2-1 | once | TRBD1 | TRBV9 | CASSGDRAPYNEQFF | TGTGCCAGCAGCGGCGACAGGGCCCCCTACAATGAGCAGTTCTTC
TRBJ1-2 | . | . | TRBV10-1 | CASSEGEALGYGYTF | TGCGCCAGCAGTGAAGGGGAAGCGTTGGGCTATGGCTACACCTTC
TRBJ2-1 | once | . | TRBV5-8 | CASSSRFGTPHNEQFF | TGTGCCAGCAGCAGCCGGTTTGGGACACCCCACAATGAGCAGTTCTTC
TRBJ2-6 | . | . | TRBV11-2 | CASSLDFHSGANVLTF | TGTGCCAGCAGCTTAGATTTCCACTCTGGGGCCAACGTCCTGACTTTC
TRBJ1-4 | once | TRBD1 | TRBV6-5 | CASRQGLGANEKLFF | TGTGCCAGCCGACAGGGGCTTGGGGCTAATGAAAAACTGTTTTTT
TRBJ1-2 | . | . | TRBV19 | CASSTQAYGYTF | TGTGCCAGTAGCACCCAGGCCTATGGCTACACCTTC
TRBJ1-6 | . | . | TRBV19 | CASSISGSTYNSPLHF | TGTGCCAGTAGTATATCCGGTTCTACCTATAATTCACCCCTCCACTTT